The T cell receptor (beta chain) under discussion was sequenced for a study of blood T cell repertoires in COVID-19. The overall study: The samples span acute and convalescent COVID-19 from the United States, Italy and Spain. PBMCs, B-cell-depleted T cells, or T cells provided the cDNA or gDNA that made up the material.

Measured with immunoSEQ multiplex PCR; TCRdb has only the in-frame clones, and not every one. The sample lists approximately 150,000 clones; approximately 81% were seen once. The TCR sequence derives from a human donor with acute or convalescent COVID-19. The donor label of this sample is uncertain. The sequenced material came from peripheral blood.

The CDR3 DNA is TGCGCCAGCAGCCCCGGACAGGGTCCAAGCAATCAGCCCCAGCATTTT. Protein sequence: CASSPGQGPSNQPQHF. The V gene is TRBV4-1, the J gene TRBJ1-5, with 8 bases that match TRBD1. V lost 4 bases to trimming and J lost 1 base; unmatched junction nucleotides: 6. Germline CDR1 reads MGHRA; CDR2 reads YSYEKL. This CDR3 comprises 16 residues.